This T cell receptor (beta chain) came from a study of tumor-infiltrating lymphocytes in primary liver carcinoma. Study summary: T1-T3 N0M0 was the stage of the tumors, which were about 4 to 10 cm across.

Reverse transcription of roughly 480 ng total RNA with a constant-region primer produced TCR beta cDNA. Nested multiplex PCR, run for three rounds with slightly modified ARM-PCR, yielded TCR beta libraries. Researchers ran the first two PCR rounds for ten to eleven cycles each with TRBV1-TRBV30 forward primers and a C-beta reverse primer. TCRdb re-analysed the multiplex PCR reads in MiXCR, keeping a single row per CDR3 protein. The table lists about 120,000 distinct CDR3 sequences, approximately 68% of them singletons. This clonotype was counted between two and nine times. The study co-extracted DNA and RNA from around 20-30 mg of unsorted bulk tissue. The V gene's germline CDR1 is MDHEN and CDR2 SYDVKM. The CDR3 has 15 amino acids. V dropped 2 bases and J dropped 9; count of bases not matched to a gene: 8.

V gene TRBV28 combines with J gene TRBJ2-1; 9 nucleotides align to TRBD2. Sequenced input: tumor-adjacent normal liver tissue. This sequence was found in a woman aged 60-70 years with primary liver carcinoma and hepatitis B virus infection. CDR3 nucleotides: TGTGCCAGCAGTTTAACGGCGGGAGGGAAGGCTGAGCAGTTCTTC. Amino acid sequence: CASSLTAGGKAEQFF.